This is a list of T cell receptor beta chains from one sample in a study of Ad26.COV2.S vaccination and SARS-CoV-2 variants. Sequenced by immunoSEQ multiplex PCR; TCRdb stores in-frame clones only, minus some. The sample has 200,000 to 300,000 clones, approximately 88% seen once. The material sequenced was peripheral blood, taken in a trial of Ad26.COV2.S vaccine versus placebo. The source is a person aged 18-60 years who received the Ad26.COV2.S COVID-19 vaccine or a placebo. Each CDR3 is given with its conserved first and last residue. Fields, in order: clone size, J gene, D gene, V gene, CDR3 protein, CDR3 DNA. The D gene is left open where the match is weak. Size is omitted from some rows. Given values are once, few, many or a class for expanded clones.

>.|TRBJ2-2|TRBD2|TRBV7-3
CASSYHSGLAVGELFF
TGTGCCAGCAGCTACCACTCGGGACTAGCGGTCGGGGAGCTGTTTTTT
>.|TRBJ2-1|TRBD1|TRBV9
CASSSHRGRTIIDEQFF
TGTGCCAGCAGCTCTCACAGGGGGCGCACTATTATAGATGAGCAGTTCTTC
>.|TRBJ1-2|.|TRBV15
CATSRDYSGYTF
TGTGCCACCAGCAGGGATTACTCTGGCTACACCTTC
>once|TRBJ1-1|.|TRBV5-1
CASSLARRGPEAFF
TGCGCCAGCAGCTTGGCCCGGCGGGGGCCTGAAGCTTTCTTT
>few|TRBJ1-6|.|TRBV27
CASSLIAPEGNSPLHF
TGTGCCAGCAGTCTTATCGCCCCGGAGGGTAATTCACCCCTCCACTTT
>once|TRBJ2-3|.|TRBV11-2
CASSLYAGSDTQYF
TGTGCCAGCAGCTTATACGCCGGGAGTGATACGCAGTATTTT
>.|TRBJ1-1|.|TRBV27
CASSLGSTGSRAEAFF
TGTGCCAGCAGTTTAGGATCTACAGGGAGCAGGGCTGAAGCTTTCTTT
>.|TRBJ1-6|.|TRBV6-5
CASSYSGYNSPLHF
TGTGCCAGCAGTTACTCCGGGTATAATTCACCCCTCCACTTT
>.|TRBJ1-2|TRBD1|TRBV7-2
CASSLGDRAGGYTF
TGTGCCAGCAGCTTAGGGGACAGGGCGGGTGGCTACACCTTC
>.|TRBJ2-3|TRBD1|TRBV27
CASSLDRGNMENTQYF
TGTGCCAGCAGTTTGGACAGGGGGAATATGGAAAATACGCAGTATTTT
>.|TRBJ2-5|.|TRBV19
CASAGGETQYF
TGTGCCAGTGCGGGTGGAGAGACCCAGTACTTC
>.|TRBJ2-1|TRBD2|TRBV10-3
CAISDRLAEVSGNEQFF
TGTGCCATCAGTGACCGACTAGCGGAGGTTTCGGGAAATGAGCAGTTCTTC
>.|TRBJ2-5|TRBD2|TRBV6-5
CASRISGFGETQYF
TGTGCCAGCAGAATTAGCGGGTTTGGGGAGACCCAGTACTTC
>.|TRBJ1-6|.|TRBV30
CAWSAARGVSNNSPLHF
TGTGCCTGGAGTGCGGCAAGGGGCGTCTCAAATAATTCACCCCTCCACTTT
>.|TRBJ2-1|TRBD2|TRBV4-3
CASSQDPAGAYNEQFF
TGCGCCAGCAGCCAAGACCCAGCGGGAGCTTACAATGAGCAGTTCTTC
>.|TRBJ2-1|.|TRBV19
CASTGGMEQFF
TGTGCCAGTACCGGGGGTATGGAGCAGTTCTTC
>.|TRBJ2-1|.|TRBV6-6
CASRLEVVLRYNEQFF
TGTGCCAGCAGGCTGGAGGTAGTTCTCCGCTACAATGAGCAGTTCTTC
>.|TRBJ2-5|.|TRBV12-3/TRBV12-4
CASSLAAETQYF
TGTGCCAGCAGTTTAGCCGCAGAGACCCAGTACTTC
>.|TRBJ2-2|.|TRBV4-3
CASSLNTGTGELFF
TGCGCCAGCAGCCTCAATACAGGGACCGGGGAGCTGTTTTTT
>few|TRBJ1-6|TRBD1|TRBV12-3/TRBV12-4
CASSRPGGPLHF
TGTGCCAGCAGTCGCCCAGGGGGTCCCCTCCACTTT
>few|TRBJ2-2|TRBD2|TRBV10-2
CASTAGAGNTGELFF
TGCGCCAGCACAGCGGGGGCCGGTAACACCGGGGAGCTGTTTTTT
>.|TRBJ2-3|TRBD2|TRBV29-1
CSAVAGGTDTQYF
TGCAGCGCCGTAGCGGGGGGCACAGATACGCAGTATTTT
>.|TRBJ2-1|TRBD1|TRBV5-1
CASSTRTGGRGDEQFF
TGCGCCAGCAGCACCCGGACAGGGGGCAGGGGCGATGAGCAGTTCTTC
>.|TRBJ1-4|.|TRBV5-4
CASSLRTESAKLFF
TGTGCCAGCAGCTTGAGGACGGAGTCTGCAAAACTGTTTTTT
>.|TRBJ1-4|.|TRBV9
CASSDYREGGEKLFF
TGTGCCAGCAGCGATTACAGGGAAGGAGGTGAAAAACTGTTTTTT
>.|TRBJ2-3|.|TRBV7-9
CASSQQHNTQYF
TGTGCCAGCAGCCAACAGCACAATACGCAGTATTTT
>.|TRBJ1-3|.|TRBV19
CASRPTGAGNTIYF
TGTGCCAGTAGACCGACAGGAGCCGGAAACACCATATATTTT
>.|TRBJ2-7|TRBD2|TRBV3-1/TRBV3-2
CASSARTSVREQYF
TGTGCCAGCAGCGCCCGGACTAGCGTAAGGGAGCAGTACTTC
>few|TRBJ2-7|TRBD2|TRBV19
CASSIASGVYEQYF
TGTGCCAGTAGTATCGCTAGCGGGGTCTACGAGCAGTACTTC
>.|TRBJ1-2|TRBD1|TRBV7-2
CASSQTGLPNYGYTF
TGTGCCAGCAGCCAGACAGGGCTCCCTAACTATGGCTACACCTTC
>once|TRBJ2-7|TRBD2|TRBV29-1
CSVEDPRASGGEQYF
TGCAGCGTTGAAGATCCCAGGGCTAGCGGGGGCGAGCAGTACTTC
>.|TRBJ2-7|TRBD2|TRBV2
CASSSSGTSASYEQYF
TGTGCCAGCAGTAGTTCCGGGACTAGCGCCTCCTACGAGCAGTACTTC
>.|TRBJ1-3|TRBD1|TRBV25-1
CARTDRGGNTIYF
TGTGCCAGAACGGACAGGGGCGGAAACACCATATATTTT
>.|TRBJ1-3|TRBD1|TRBV30
CAWSVQGRTNTIYF
TGTGCCTGGAGTGTACAGGGGAGGACGAACACCATATATTTT
>.|TRBJ1-2|.|TRBV5-4
CASSLDRNYGYTF
TGTGCCAGCAGCTTGGACAGGAACTATGGCTACACCTTC
>.|TRBJ1-2|.|TRBV6-5
CAIMDGSYGYTF
TGTGCCATCATGGACGGATCCTATGGCTACACCTTC
>.|TRBJ2-5|.|TRBV12-3/TRBV12-4
CASSLEVSGEANF
TGTGCCAGCAGTTTAGAGGTGTCGGGGGAAGCGAACTTC
>.|TRBJ2-3|.|TRBV30
CAWSRDGSSTDTQYF
TGTGCCTGGAGTAGGGACGGGTCTAGCACAGATACGCAGTATTTT
>.|TRBJ2-7|.|TRBV11-3
CASRSTGAYEQYF
TGTGCCAGCAGGTCCACAGGAGCCTACGAGCAGTACTTC
>.|TRBJ1-1|TRBD1|TRBV6-5
CASSYSRQGKAFF
TGTGCCAGCAGTTACTCGAGACAGGGAAAAGCTTTCTTT
>.|TRBJ2-7|.|TRBV6-5
CASSNYYEQYF
TGTGCCAGCAGTAATTACTACGAGCAGTACTTC
>.|TRBJ1-2|TRBD1|TRBV2
CASSEGQVGYGYTF
TGTGCCAGCAGTGAGGGACAGGTCGGGTATGGCTACACCTTC
>.|TRBJ2-3|TRBD2|TRBV6-2/TRBV6-3
CASSRREYGGMDTQYF
TGTGCCAGCAGTCGACGTGAATACGGGGGGATGGATACGCAGTATTTT
>few|TRBJ2-7|.|TRBV30
CAWSVGGEQYF
TGTGCCTGGAGTGTAGGGGGCGAGCAGTACTTC